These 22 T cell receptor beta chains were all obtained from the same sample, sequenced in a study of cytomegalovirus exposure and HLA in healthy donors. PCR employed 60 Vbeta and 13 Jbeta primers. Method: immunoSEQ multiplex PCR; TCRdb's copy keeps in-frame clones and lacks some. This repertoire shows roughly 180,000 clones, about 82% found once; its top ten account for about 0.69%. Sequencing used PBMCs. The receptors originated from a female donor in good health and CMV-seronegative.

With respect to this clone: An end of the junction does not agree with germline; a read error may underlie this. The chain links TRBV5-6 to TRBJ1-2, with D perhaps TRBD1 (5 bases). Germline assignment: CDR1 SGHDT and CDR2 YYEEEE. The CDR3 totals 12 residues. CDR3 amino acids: CASSRDSYSYTF. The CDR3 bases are TGTGCCAGCAGCCGCGACAGCTATAGCTACACCTTC.

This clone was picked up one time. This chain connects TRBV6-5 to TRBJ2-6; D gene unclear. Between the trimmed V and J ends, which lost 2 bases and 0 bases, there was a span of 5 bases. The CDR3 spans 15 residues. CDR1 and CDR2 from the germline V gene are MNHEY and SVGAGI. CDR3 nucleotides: TGTGCCAGCAGTTACGCGAGCTCTGGGGCCAACGTCCTGACTTTC. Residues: CASSYASSGANVLTF.

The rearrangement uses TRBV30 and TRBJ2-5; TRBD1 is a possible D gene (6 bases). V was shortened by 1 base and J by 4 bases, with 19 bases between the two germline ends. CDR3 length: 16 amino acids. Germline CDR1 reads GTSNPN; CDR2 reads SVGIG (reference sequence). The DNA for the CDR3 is TGTGCCTGGAGTGGTCACAGGATAGGGGGAAGAGAGACCCAGTACTTC. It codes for CAWSGHRIGGRETQYF.

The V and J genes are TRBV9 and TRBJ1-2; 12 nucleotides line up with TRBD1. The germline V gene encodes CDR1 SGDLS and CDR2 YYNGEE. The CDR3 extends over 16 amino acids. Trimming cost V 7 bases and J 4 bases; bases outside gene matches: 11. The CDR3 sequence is CASSGTGGVGSYGYTF. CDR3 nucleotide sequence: TGTGCCAGCTCCGGGACAGGGGGCGTTGGGAGCTATGGCTACACCTTC. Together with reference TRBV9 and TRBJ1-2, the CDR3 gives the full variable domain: DSGVTQTPKHLITATGQRVTLRCSPRSGDLSVYWYQQSLDQGLQFLIQYYNGEERAKGNILERFSAQQFPDLHSELNLSSLELGDSALYFCASSGTGGVGSYGYTFGSGTRLTVV.

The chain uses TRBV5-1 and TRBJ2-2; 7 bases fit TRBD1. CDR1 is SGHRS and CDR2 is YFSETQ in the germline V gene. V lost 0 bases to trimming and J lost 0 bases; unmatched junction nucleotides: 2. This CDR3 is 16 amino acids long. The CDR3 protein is CASSLDGQANTGELFF. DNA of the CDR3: TGCGCCAGCAGCTTGGATGGACAGGCGAACACCGGGGAGCTGTTTTTT. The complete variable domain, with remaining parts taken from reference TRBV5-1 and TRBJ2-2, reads KAGVTQTPRYLIKTRGQQVTLSCSPISGHRSVSWYQQTPGQGLQFLFEYFSETQRNKGNFPGRFSGRQFSNSRSEMNVSTLELGDSALYLCASSLDGQANTGELFFGEGSRLTVL.

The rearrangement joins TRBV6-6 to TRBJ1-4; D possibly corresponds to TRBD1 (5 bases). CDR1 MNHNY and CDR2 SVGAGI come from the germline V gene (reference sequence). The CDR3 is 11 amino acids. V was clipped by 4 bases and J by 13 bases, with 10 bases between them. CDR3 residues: CASSSGSRLFF. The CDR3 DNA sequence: TGTGCCAGCAGTTCAGGGTCCCGACTGTTTTTT.

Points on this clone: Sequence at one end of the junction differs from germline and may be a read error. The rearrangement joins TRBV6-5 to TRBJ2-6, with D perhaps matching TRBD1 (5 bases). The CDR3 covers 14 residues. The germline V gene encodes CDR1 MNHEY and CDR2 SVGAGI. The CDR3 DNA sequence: TGTGCCAGCAGCCAATACACTGGGGCCAACGGCCTGACTTTC. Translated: CASSQYTGANGLTF.

Written as DNA, the CDR3 is TGTGCCAGCAGCCCCTCGGGAGGGAGGTACGAGCAGTACTTC. It translates to CASSPSGGRYEQYF. The rearrangement uses TRBV9 and TRBJ2-5; 8 positions match TRBD2. The J call may be mistaken, given a closer DNA end match to TRBJ2-7. The CDR3 runs to 14 residues. CDR1 is SGDLS, CDR2 YYNGEE, per germline.

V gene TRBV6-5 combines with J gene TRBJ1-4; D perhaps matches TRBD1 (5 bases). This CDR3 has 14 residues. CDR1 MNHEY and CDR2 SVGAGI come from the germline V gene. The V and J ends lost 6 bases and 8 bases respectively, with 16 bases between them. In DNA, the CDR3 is TGTGCCAGCAGAGGGCCGGGACTGTGGGAAAAACTGTTTTTT. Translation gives CASRGPGLWEKLFF.

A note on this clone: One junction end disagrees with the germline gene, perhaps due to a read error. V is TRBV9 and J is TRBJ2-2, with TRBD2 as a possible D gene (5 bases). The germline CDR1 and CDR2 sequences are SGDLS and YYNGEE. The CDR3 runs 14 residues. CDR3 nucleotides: TGTGCCAGCAGCGTAAAACCGAACACCGGGGAGCGGTTTTTT. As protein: CASSVKPNTGERFF.

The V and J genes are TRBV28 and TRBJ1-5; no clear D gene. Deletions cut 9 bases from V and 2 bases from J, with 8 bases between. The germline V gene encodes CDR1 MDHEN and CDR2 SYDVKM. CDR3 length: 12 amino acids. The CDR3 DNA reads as TGTGCCAGTATCGAGGGCAATCAGCCCCAGCATTTT. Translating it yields CASIEGNQPQHF.

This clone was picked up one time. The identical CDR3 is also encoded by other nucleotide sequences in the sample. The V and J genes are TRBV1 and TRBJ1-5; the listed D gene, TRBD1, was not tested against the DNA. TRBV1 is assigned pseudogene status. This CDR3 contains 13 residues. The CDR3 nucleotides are TGCACCAGCAGCCAAGGACATAGGCGGCCCCAGCATTTT. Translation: CTSSQGHRRPQHF.

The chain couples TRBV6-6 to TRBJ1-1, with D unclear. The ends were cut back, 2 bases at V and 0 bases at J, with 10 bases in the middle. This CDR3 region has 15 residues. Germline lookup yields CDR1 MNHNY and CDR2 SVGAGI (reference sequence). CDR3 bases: TGTGCCAGCAGTTACCCGGGGTTAATGAACACTGAAGCTTTCTTT. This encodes CASSYPGLMNTEAFF.

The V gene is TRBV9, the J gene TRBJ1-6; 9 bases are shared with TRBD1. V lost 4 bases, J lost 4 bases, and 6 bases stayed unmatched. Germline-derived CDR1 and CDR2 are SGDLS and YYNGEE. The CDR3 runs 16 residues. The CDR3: CASSPQGASYNSPLHF. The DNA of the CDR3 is TGTGCCAGCAGCCCACAGGGGGCTTCTTATAATTCACCCCTCCACTTT. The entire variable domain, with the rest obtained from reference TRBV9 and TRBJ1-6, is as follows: DSGVTQTPKHLITATGQRVTLRCSPRSGDLSVYWYQQSLDQGLQFLIQYYNGEERAKGNILERFSAQQFPDLHSELNLSSLELGDSALYFCASSPQGASYNSPLHFGNGTRLTVT.

CDR3 DNA sequence: TGTGCCAGCAGCGTTGAGGACAGGGGTTTCTACGGCTACACCTTC. Protein sequence: CASSVEDRGFYGYTF. The V call is TRBV9, the J call TRBJ1-2; TRBD1 aligns across 9 bases. Germline CDR1 is SGDLS and CDR2 is YYNGEE. The V and J ends lost 2 bases and 8 bases, in that order; junction bases with no gene match: 10. This CDR3 has 15 amino acids. Variable domain in full (rest from reference TRBV9 and TRBJ1-2): DSGVTQTPKHLITATGQRVTLRCSPRSGDLSVYWYQQSLDQGLQFLIQYYNGEERAKGNILERFSAQQFPDLHSELNLSSLELGDSALYFCASSVEDRGFYGYTFGSGTRLTVV.

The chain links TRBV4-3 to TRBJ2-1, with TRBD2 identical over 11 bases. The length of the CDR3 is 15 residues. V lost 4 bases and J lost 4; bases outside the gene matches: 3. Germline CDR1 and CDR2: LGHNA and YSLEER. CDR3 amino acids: CASSPGLADYNEQFF. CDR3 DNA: TGCGCCAGCAGCCCGGGACTAGCGGATTACAATGAGCAGTTCTTC.

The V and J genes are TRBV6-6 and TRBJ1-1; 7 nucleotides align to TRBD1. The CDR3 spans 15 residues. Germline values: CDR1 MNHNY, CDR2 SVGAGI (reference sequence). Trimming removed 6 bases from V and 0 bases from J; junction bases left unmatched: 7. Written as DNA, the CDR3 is TGTGCCAGCAGCGTTGCAGGGGGTCTGAACACTGAAGCTTTCTTT. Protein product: CASSVAGGLNTEAFF.

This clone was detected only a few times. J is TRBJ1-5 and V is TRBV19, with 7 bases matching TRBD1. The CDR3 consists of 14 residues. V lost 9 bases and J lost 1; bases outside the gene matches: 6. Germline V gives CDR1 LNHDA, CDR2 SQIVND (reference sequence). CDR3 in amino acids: CASFDRASNQPQHF. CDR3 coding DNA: TGTGCCAGCTTTGACAGGGCGAGCAATCAGCCCCAGCATTTT. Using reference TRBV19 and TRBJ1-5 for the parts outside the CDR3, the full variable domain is DGGITQSPKYLFRKEGQNVTLSCEQNLNHDAMYWYRQDPGQGLRLIYYSQIVNDFQKGDIAEGYSVSREKKESFPLTVTSAQKNPTAFYLCASFDRASNQPQHFGDGTRLSIL.

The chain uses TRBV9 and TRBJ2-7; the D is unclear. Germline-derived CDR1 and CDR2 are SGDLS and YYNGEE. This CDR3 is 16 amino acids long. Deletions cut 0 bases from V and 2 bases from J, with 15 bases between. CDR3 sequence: CASSVAVQAPPYEQYF. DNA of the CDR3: TGTGCCAGCAGCGTAGCTGTGCAGGCCCCACCCTACGAGCAGTACTTC.

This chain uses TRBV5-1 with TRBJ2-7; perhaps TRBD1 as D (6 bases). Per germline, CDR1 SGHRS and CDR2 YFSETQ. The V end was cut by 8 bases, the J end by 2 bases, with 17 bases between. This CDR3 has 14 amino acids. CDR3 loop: CASKISGTTYEQYF. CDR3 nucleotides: TGCGCCAGTAAAATTTCCGGGACAACCTACGAGCAGTACTTC.

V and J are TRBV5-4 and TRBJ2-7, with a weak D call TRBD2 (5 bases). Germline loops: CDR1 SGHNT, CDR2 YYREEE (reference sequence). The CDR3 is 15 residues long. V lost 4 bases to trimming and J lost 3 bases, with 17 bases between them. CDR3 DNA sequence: TGTGCCAGCAGCCTCGACCAGCGGTCGGTCTACGAGCAGTACTTC. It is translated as CASSLDQRSVYEQYF.

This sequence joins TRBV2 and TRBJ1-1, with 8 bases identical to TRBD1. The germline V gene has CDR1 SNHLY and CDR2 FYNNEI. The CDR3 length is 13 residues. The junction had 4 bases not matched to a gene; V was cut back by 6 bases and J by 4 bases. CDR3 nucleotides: TGTGCCAGCAGGCGGACAGGGCCCACTGAAGCTTTCTTT. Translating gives CASRRTGPTEAFF.